Listed below are T cell receptor beta chains from one sample, sequenced in a study of blood T cells in healthy people across ages. TCRdb independently ran MiXCR on the 5' RACE reads; one entry per CDR3 protein. The profile covers about 1.5 million distinct CDR3 sequences, with approximately 43% appearing a single time and just over 4% taken by the ten largest. Sequenced material: blood. These receptors came from a woman aged 18-29 years in good health. Each CDR3 is given with its conserved first and last residue. The order of the fields is V gene, D gene, J gene, clone size, CDR3 protein, CDR3 DNA. A D gene is named only where the DNA matches it firmly. The listing skips clone size in some rows; elsewhere it reads once, few, many or a size class.

TRBV6-6,-,TRBJ2-7,-,CASSYSGERAYEQYF,TGTGCCAGCAGTTATTCGGGAGAGAGGGCCTACGAGCAGTACTTC
TRBV7-9,TRBD1,TRBJ2-4,-,CASSLVLGGQGNIQYF,TGTGCCAGCAGCTTAGTCCTAGGGGGCCAGGGCAACATTCAGTACTTC
TRBV29-1,TRBD2,TRBJ2-7,few,CSVEARGRTSGRDSSYNEQYF,TGCAGCGTTGAAGCCAGGGGGCGAACTAGCGGGAGGGATAGCTCCTACAATGAGCAGTACTTC
TRBV20-1,-,TRBJ2-1,-,CSASTGPRGNEQFF,TGCAGTGCTAGTACAGGGCCCCGCGGCAATGAGCAGTTCTTC
TRBV3-1,TRBD1,TRBJ1-2,few,CASSLTGDTPGTF,TGTGCCAGCAGCCTGACAGGGGATACCCCCGGCACCTTC
TRBV7-2,-,TRBJ1-1,-,CASSLRAGEETEAFF,TGTGCCAGCAGCTTACGGGCAGGGGAGGAAACTGAAGCTTTCTTT
TRBV29-1,TRBD2,TRBJ2-7,-,CSVERPGGYNEQYF,TGCAGCGTTGAAAGGCCGGGAGGATACAATGAGCAGTACTTC
TRBV4-1,TRBD1,TRBJ1-1,-,CASSQDLSGGNEAFF,TGCGCCAGCAGCCAAGATCTATCAGGGGGTAATGAAGCTTTCTTT
TRBV20-1,-,TRBJ2-7,-,CSAYRTDPYEQYF,TGCAGTGCGTACAGGACAGACCCATACGAGCAGTACTTC
TRBV5-6,-,TRBJ2-1,-,CASRFGQSSYNEQFF,TGTGCCAGCAGATTTGGCCAGAGCTCCTACAATGAGCAGTTCTTC
TRBV9,TRBD2,TRBJ2-7,-,CASSVRPSGGYANEQYF,TGTGCCAGCAGCGTGAGACCTAGCGGGGGATACGCTAATGAGCAGTACTTC
TRBV10-3,TRBD1,TRBJ1-1,few,CAIKGTAVNTEAFF,TGTGCCATCAAGGGGACAGCGGTGAACACTGAAGCTTTCTTT
TRBV5-1,TRBD1,TRBJ2-1,-,CASSFLTTGDVATEQFF,TGCGCCAGCAGCTTCCTCACGACAGGGGATGTGGCTACTGAGCAGTTCTTC
TRBV9,-,TRBJ2-1,-,CASSVDRDAEQFF,TGTGCCAGCAGCGTAGACAGGGACGCTGAGCAGTTCTTC
TRBV12-3/TRBV12-4,-,TRBJ1-3,-,CASRDTGLSGNTIYF,TGTGCCAGCAGGGACACAGGGCTTTCAGGAAACACCATATATTTT
TRBV27,TRBD2,TRBJ2-7,-,CASSLAGGRNEQYF,TGTGCCAGCAGCCTAGCGGGAGGACGTAACGAGCAGTACTTC